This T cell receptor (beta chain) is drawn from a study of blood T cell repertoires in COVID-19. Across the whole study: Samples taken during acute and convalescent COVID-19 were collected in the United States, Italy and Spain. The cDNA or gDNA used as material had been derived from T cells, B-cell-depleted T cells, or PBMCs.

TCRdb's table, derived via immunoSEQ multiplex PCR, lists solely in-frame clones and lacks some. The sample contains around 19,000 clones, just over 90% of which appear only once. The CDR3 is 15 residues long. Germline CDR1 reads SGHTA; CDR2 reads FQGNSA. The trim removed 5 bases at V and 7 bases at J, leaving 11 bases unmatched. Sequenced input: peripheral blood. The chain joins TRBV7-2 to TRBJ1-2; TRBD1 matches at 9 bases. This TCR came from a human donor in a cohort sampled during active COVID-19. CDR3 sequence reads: CASSPQGATVTGYTF. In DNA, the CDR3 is TGTGCCAGCAGCCCACAGGGGGCAACGGTAACTGGCTACACCTTC. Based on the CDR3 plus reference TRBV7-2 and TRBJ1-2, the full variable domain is GAGVSQSPSNKVTEKGKDVELRCDPISGHTALYWYRQSLGQGLEFLIYFQGNSAPDKSGLPSDRFSAERTGGSVSTLTIQRTQQEDSAVYLCASSPQGATVTGYTFGSGTRLTVV.